This TCR beta chain was recovered during a study of early T cells in non-severe SARS-CoV-2 infection. Background on the study: Bulk RNA isolated from unsorted whole blood underwent sequencing; chains were not paired.

This CDR3 has 14 residues. Between the trimmed V and J ends, which lost 0 bases and 7 bases, there was a span of 12 bases. CDR1 and CDR2 from the germline V gene are SGHTA and FQGNSA. This clonotype was recorded at least ten times. What it recognizes is unknown. Researchers attached unique molecular identifiers to individual cDNA molecules. MiXCR, run by TCRdb on the 5' RACE reads, gives a single entry per CDR3 protein. The sample has roughly 51,000 distinct CDR3 sequences; less than 9.5% are singletons. Findings and limits, study-wide: Anti-spike CD8 responses were favored by VDJdb matching, which missed private and CD4 specificities.

Sample: whole blood, taken at baseline. The rearrangement links TRBV7-2 to TRBJ1-1; D is undetermined. The TCR was taken from an adult who was a healthcare worker with PCR-confirmed SARS-CoV-2 infection or an uninfected control (not recorded which). As DNA, the CDR3 is TGTGCCAGCAGCTTAGCCTTCCCCGGGGTTGAAGCTTTCTTT. Translation: CASSLAFPGVEAFF.